The 20 T cell receptor beta chains below were found in one sample sequenced in a study of T cells after yellow fever vaccination. One entry per CDR3 protein, called by TCRdb with MiXCR from the 5' RACE reads. The table has hundreds of thousands of distinct CDR3 sequences, less than 4.5% seen once; the top ten hold 20% to 25%. The specimen was PBMCs, collected on the day of the yellow fever booster vaccination. These receptors were obtained from a man younger than 35 who received the YFV17D yellow fever vaccine.

The V gene is TRBV7-2, the J gene TRBJ2-6; D is possibly TRBD2 (5 bases). The V end was cut by 3 bases, the J end by 2 bases, with 11 bases between. CDR3 length: 16 residues. Per germline, CDR1 SGHTA and CDR2 FQGNSA. The CDR3 bases are TGTGCCAGCAGCTTTAGAGGGTCACCTGGGGCCAACGTCCTGACTTTC. This encodes CASSFRGSPGANVLTF. Full variable domain (missing parts from reference TRBV7-2 and TRBJ2-6): GAGVSQSPSNKVTEKGKDVELRCDPISGHTALYWYRQSLGQGLEFLIYFQGNSAPDKSGLPSDRFSAERTGGSVSTLTIQRTQQEDSAVYLCASSFRGSPGANVLTFGAGSRLTVL.

Ten or more counts support this clonotype. V and J are TRBV7-2 and TRBJ2-5; 8 bases fit TRBD1. The germline gives CDR1 SGHTA, CDR2 FQGNSA. After removal of 1 base from V and 4 bases from J, the junction contained 5 bases not matched to a gene. The CDR3 runs 15 residues. The CDR3 region has the DNA TGTGCCAGCAGCTTAGACAGGGGGACCGGAGAGACCCAGTACTTC. Its translation: CASSLDRGTGETQYF.

This clonotype was seen at least ten times. CDR3 bases: TGTGCCAGCAGCCTACAGCGCGGGGGGGTGGACAATGAGCAGTTCTTC. As protein: CASSLQRGGVDNEQFF. The chain uses TRBV11-2 and TRBJ2-1; TRBD2 matches 9 bases. Germline V lookup: CDR1 SGHAT, CDR2 FQNNGV. This CDR3 region has 16 residues. Trimming at V came to 5 bases and at J to 5 bases, leaving 10 bases not matched to a gene.

In its sample, this clonotype was seen many times. The chain links TRBV20-1 to TRBJ2-3; TRBD2 matches 9 bases. The germline CDR1 and CDR2 sequences are DFQATT and SNEGSKA (reference sequence). CDR3 length equals 15 residues. V lost 1 base and J lost 2; bases outside the gene matches: 4. CDR3 region: CSARGPSGATDTQYF. DNA for the CDR3: TGCAGTGCTAGAGGTCCTAGCGGGGCCACAGATACGCAGTATTTT.

This clonotype was picked up many times. The chain joins TRBV7-2 to TRBJ1-3, with TRBD1 identical over 8 bases. Germline V lookup: CDR1 SGHTA, CDR2 FQGNSA. J gave up 2 bases and V 3 bases, and 3 bases lay outside the gene matches. This CDR3 is 15 amino acids long. CDR3 loop: CASSFQGAPGNTIYF. DNA of the CDR3: TGTGCCAGCAGCTTTCAGGGGGCGCCTGGAAACACCATATATTTT. Drawing the rest from reference TRBV7-2 and TRBJ1-3, the complete variable domain is GAGVSQSPSNKVTEKGKDVELRCDPISGHTALYWYRQSLGQGLEFLIYFQGNSAPDKSGLPSDRFSAERTGGSVSTLTIQRTQQEDSAVYLCASSFQGAPGNTIYFGEGSWLTVV.

This clonotype was seen repeatedly, ten times or more. The CDR3 nucleotides read TGTGCCAGCAGCTTATATGGTGGACAGGGGGGGGAGCAGTTCTTC. Encoded protein: CASSLYGGQGGEQFF. The chain joins TRBV7-9 to TRBJ2-1; 10 nucleotides align to TRBD1. J gave up 10 bases and V 2 bases, and 8 bases lay outside the gene matches. The CDR3 spans 15 residues. Germline assignment: CDR1 SEHNR and CDR2 FQNEAQ (reference sequence).

This clonotype was picked up many times. The rearrangement joins TRBV7-2 to TRBJ2-3; TRBD1 agrees at 7 bases. The V gene's germline CDR1 is SGHTA and CDR2 FQGNSA. The CDR3 is made up of 15 amino acids. With 6 bases clipped from V and 2 bases from J, the junction kept 8 bases outside the gene matches. In nucleotides, the CDR3 is TGTGCCAGCAGTCCTGCTAGGGGGCCCACAGATACGCAGTATTTT. Its translation is CASSPARGPTDTQYF.

Ten or more counts support this clonotype. The rearrangement joins TRBV5-1 to TRBJ2-1, with a possible D match to TRBD2 (5 bases). Trimming stripped 0 bases from V and 6 bases from J, with 13 bases between. The CDR3 has 15 amino acids. Germline loops: CDR1 SGHRS, CDR2 YFSETQ. CDR3 sequence: CASSLGGYRGNEQFF. The CDR3 coding sequence is TGCGCCAGCAGCTTGGGAGGGTATCGGGGCAATGAGCAGTTCTTC.

At least ten counts were recorded for this clonotype. The chain carries TRBV10-1 and TRBJ1-3; no clear D gene. The V and J ends lost 3 bases and 3 bases respectively, with 3 bases between them. The CDR3 totals 12 residues. Germline V CDR1 and CDR2: WNHNN, SYGVQD (reference sequence). The CDR3 DNA follows: TGCGCCAGCAGTGATTTTGGAAACACCATATATTTT. Amino acid sequence: CASSDFGNTIYF.

This clonotype was observed at least ten times. The chain carries TRBV11-2 and TRBJ2-5, with TRBD2 as a possible D gene (7 bases). CDR3 length: 16 residues. The V end lost 4 bases, the J end lost 7 bases, and 22 bases lay between the germline ends. The germline gives CDR1 SGHAT, CDR2 FQNNGV. For the CDR3, the DNA is TGTGCCAGCAGCTCAATGGGACTAAGGGGGTGGGGGACCCAGTACTTC. Translation gives CASSSMGLRGWGTQYF.

This clonotype was detected ten times or more. The CDR3 is CASSFLDGNTEAFF. CDR3 DNA: TGCGCCAGCAGCTTCCTGGACGGGAACACTGAAGCTTTCTTT. V usage is TRBV5-1 and J usage is TRBJ1-1; D is unclear. Germline V gene sequence: CDR1 SGHRS, CDR2 YFSETQ. With 2 bases removed from V and 1 base from J, the gap between germline ends came to 9 bases. The CDR3 totals 14 residues. Full variable domain (missing parts from reference TRBV5-1 and TRBJ1-1): KAGVTQTPRYLIKTRGQQVTLSCSPISGHRSVSWYQQTPGQGLQFLFEYFSETQRNKGNFPGRFSGRQFSNSRSEMNVSTLELGDSALYLCASSFLDGNTEAFFGQGTRLTVV.

This clonotype was seen many times. Here the CDR3 DNA reads TGTGCCAGCAGTTATTCGACAGCTGGAAACACCATATATTTT. Amino acid sequence: CASSYSTAGNTIYF. V gene TRBV6-5 combines with J gene TRBJ1-3, with a tentative D call TRBD1 (5 bases). Germline V CDR1 and CDR2: MNHEY, SVGAGI. V was trimmed by 3 bases and J by 2 bases, leaving 8 bases between them. The length of the CDR3 is 14 residues.

This clonotype showed up many times. CDR3 DNA: TGTGCCAGCAGCCATAAGTATGGCTACACCTTC. This sequence encodes CASSHKYGYTF. The chain uses TRBV12-3 or TRBV12-4 and TRBJ1-2; D ambiguous. The CDR3 is made up of 11 amino acids. V was clipped by 6 bases and J by 5 bases, with 7 bases between them.

Only a few counts were recorded for this clonotype. This sequence joins TRBV20-1 and TRBJ2-5; no clear D. There are 14 residues in the CDR3. CDR1 and CDR2 from the germline V gene are DFQATT and SNEGSKA (reference sequence). Trimming took 5 bases from V and 0 from J, leaving 13 bases between them. The CDR3 reads CSASPGAHQETQYF. DNA for the CDR3: TGCAGTGCTTCCCCCGGAGCACACCAAGAGACCCAGTACTTC.

Many counts were recorded for this clonotype. The rearrangement uses TRBV7-6 and TRBJ1-4, with 10 bases fitting TRBD1. Germline assignment: CDR1 SGHVS and CDR2 FNYEAQ. The CDR3 consists of 16 residues. Trimming cost V 5 bases and J 8 bases; bases outside gene matches: 11. CDR3 amino acids: CASSPIPGTGAEKLFF. CDR3 nucleotide sequence: TGTGCCAGCAGCCCGATACCTGGGACAGGGGCAGAAAAACTGTTTTTT.

This clonotype was seen more than once but under ten times. The chain has TRBV7-2 and TRBJ2-6; D remains ambiguous. V lost 2 bases, J lost 0 bases, and 5 bases lay in between. The CDR3 is 15 amino acids. The germline gives CDR1 SGHTA, CDR2 FQGNSA. CDR3 sequence (DNA): TGTGCCAGCAGCTTACAGTACTCTGGGGCCAACGTCCTGACTTTC. Translated, it gives CASSLQYSGANVLTF. Supplemented by reference TRBV7-2 and TRBJ2-6, the full variable domain reads GAGVSQSPSNKVTEKGKDVELRCDPISGHTALYWYRQSLGQGLEFLIYFQGNSAPDKSGLPSDRFSAERTGGSVSTLTIQRTQQEDSAVYLCASSLQYSGANVLTFGAGSRLTVL.

The chain employs TRBV4-1 and TRBJ1-3; TRBD1 agrees at 8 bases. The V segment lost 4 bases and the J segment 0 bases; nucleotides outside the gene matches: 2. CDR1 and CDR2 from the germline V gene are MGHRA and YSYEKL. The CDR3 runs 15 residues. CDR3 sequence (DNA): TGCGCCAGCAGCCCCGGACAGGGCTCTGGAAACACCATATATTTT. Translated: CASSPGQGSGNTIYF.

The CDR3 DNA reads TGTGCCACCAGCAGAGATGGCGGGTTTAATGAAAAACTGTTTTTT. Protein: CATSRDGGFNEKLFF. The rearrangement links TRBV15 to TRBJ1-4; D unresolved. Germline values: CDR1 LNHNV, CDR2 YYDKDF (reference sequence). V was trimmed by 0 bases and J by 4 bases, leaving 9 bases between them. The CDR3 totals 15 residues.

This sequence joins TRBV7-2 and TRBJ2-3; weak D call: TRBD1 (6 bases). V lost 5 bases, J lost 12 bases, and 18 bases lay in between. Germline loops: CDR1 SGHTA, CDR2 FQGNSA. The CDR3 covers 13 residues. The CDR3 loop is CASSQPTGQIQYF. The CDR3 DNA reads as TGTGCCAGCAGCCAACCGACAGGACAGATTCAGTATTTT.

This clonotype was seen a few times. V usage is TRBV6-5 and J usage is TRBJ1-2; tentative D call: TRBD1 (5 bases). The V end was cut by 6 bases, the J end by 7 bases, with 12 bases between. Germline V gene lookup returns CDR1 MNHEY and CDR2 SVGAGI. CDR3 length: 12 amino acids. The CDR3 nucleotides are TGTGCCAGCAGCAAGAACAGGTTTGGCTACACCTTC. Translation gives CASSKNRFGYTF.